The clone carrying this T cell receptor beta chain was counted only a few times. Its target is not known. Produced via immunoSEQ multiplex PCR; TCRdb's table is partial and in-frame only. The table includes tens of thousands of clones, about 81% detected once. The data are from a study of OX40 agonist ivuxolimab in advanced cancers. As for the study in general: Patients undergoing dose escalation presented with hepatocellular carcinoma, melanoma, renal cell or head and neck cancer.

Study findings and constraints: Some nonresponders additionally presented with little normalized T-cell clonal expansion.

Trimming cost V 10 bases and J 5 bases, with 17 bases left between them. In germline, CDR1 is ENHRY, CDR2 SYGVKD. This CDR3 comprises 14 residues. The sample consisted of CD4+ or CD8+ T cells sorted from blood, taken in a trial of the OX40 agonist ivuxolimab. This clonotype originated in an adult with an advanced solid tumor such as melanoma, head and neck, liver or kidney cancer. The rearrangement uses TRBV10-3 and TRBJ2-2; D perhaps matches TRBD2 (6 bases). The CDR3 sequence: CATAGSLRTGELFF. Here the CDR3 DNA reads TGTGCCACCGCCGGGAGCCTAAGAACCGGGGAGCTGTTTTTT.